A selection of T cell receptor beta chains follows, all from one sample in a study of blood T cells in healthy people across ages. TCRdb passed the 5' RACE reads through MiXCR, listing each CDR3 protein once. The profile shows about 970,000 distinct CDR3 sequences, roughly 51% of them singletons. Sequencing used blood. Receptors originate from a woman aged 55 to 70 in good health. Both conserved end residues are part of each CDR3. Fields, in order: CDR3 length, clone size, V gene, D gene, J gene, CDR3 DNA, CDR3 protein. The D gene is left open where the match is weak. Clone size is shown for a subset of rows, as once, few, many or a class of expanded clone.

16	few	TRBV4-2	NA	TRBJ2-5	TGTGCCAGCAGCCAGACGTCTGGGCGTGCCCAAGAGACCCAGTACTTC	CASSQTSGRAQETQYF
15	few	TRBV7-2	NA	TRBJ2-1	TGTGCCAGCAGCTCAGGGGCTAGCGGAAACAATGAGCAGTTTTTC	CASSSGASGNNEQFF
15	NA	TRBV11-2	TRBD1	TRBJ2-4	TGTGCCAGCAGCTTAGGACAGGGTCTGGCGTACATTCAGTACTTC	CASSLGQGLAYIQYF
15	NA	TRBV20-1	NA	TRBJ1-1	TGCAGTGCTAAATTAACCGGGACACCAAACACTGAAGCTTTCTTT	CSAKLTGTPNTEAFF
12	few	TRBV12-3/TRBV12-4	NA	TRBJ2-1	TGTGCCAACAGTTTAGAGGGAGGTAAACAGTTCTTC	CANSLEGGKQFF
16	NA	TRBV27	NA	TRBJ1-2	TGTGCCAGCAGTGCTGTAATACAGGGATGGAAATATGGCTACACCTTC	CASSAVIQGWKYGYTF
13	NA	TRBV28	NA	TRBJ1-2	TGTGCCAGCAGTTTCGGGGGGCTCGGAGGCTACACCTTC	CASSFGGLGGYTF
16	NA	TRBV6-5	NA	TRBJ1-2	TGTGCCAGCAGCCCGGGGGGGAGGACTCCTCGATCGGGCTACACCTTC	CASSPGGRTPRSGYTF
15	NA	TRBV20-1	TRBD2	TRBJ2-2	TGCAGTGCTAGATTACTAGCGGGATGGTCCGGGGAGCTGTTTTTT	CSARLLAGWSGELFF
14	NA	TRBV13	NA	TRBJ2-7	TGTGCCAGCAGCCCCTGGGACTCCACCTACGAGCAGTACTTC	CASSPWDSTYEQYF
15	NA	TRBV20-1	NA	TRBJ2-3	TGCAGTGCTAGAGATGGCAGGGGAGGACCAGATACGCAGTATTTT	CSARDGRGGPDTQYF
13	NA	TRBV28	TRBD1	TRBJ1-2	TGTGCCAGCAGTCTACAGGGGGGGAATGGCTACACCTTC	CASSLQGGNGYTF
14	NA	TRBV20-1	TRBD1	TRBJ2-1	TGCAGTGCTAGTTCGGGGACAGGGGACAATGAGCAGTTCTTC	CSASSGTGDNEQFF
15	NA	TRBV4-3	TRBD1	TRBJ1-5	TGCGCCAGCAGCCAAGGGACAGGAGAGAATCAGCCCCAGCATTTT	CASSQGTGENQPQHF
12	once	TRBV5-1	NA	TRBJ2-1	TGCGCCAGCAGCTTGGGCGGGGGCAAGCAGTTCTTC	CASSLGGGKQFF
14	NA	TRBV5-6	NA	TRBJ1-1	TGTGCCAGCAGCGAAGTAGGTACTAACACTGAAGCTTTCTTT	CASSEVGTNTEAFF
16	NA	TRBV28	TRBD2	TRBJ2-5	TGTGCCAGCAGTCCCAACATACTAGCGTATCAAGAGACCCAGTACTTC	CASSPNILAYQETQYF
14	NA	TRBV2	NA	TRBJ2-3	TGTGCCAGCAGTGACAGGTTACACACAGATACGCAGTATTTT	CASSDRLHTDTQYF
13	NA	TRBV7-3	TRBD2	TRBJ2-4	TGTGCCAGCAGCGCAGAAGGACTAGCCTTTCAGTACTTC	CASSAEGLAFQYF
16	NA	TRBV7-8	TRBD1	TRBJ2-1	TGTGCCAGCAGCTTATCGGGACAGAGCTCCTACAATGAGCAGTTCTTC	CASSLSGQSSYNEQFF
16	few	TRBV4-2	NA	TRBJ2-3	TGTGCCAGCAGCCGCCTTGGTAGCGTGAGCACAGATACGCAGTATTTT	CASSRLGSVSTDTQYF
14	few	TRBV18	TRBD1	TRBJ2-3	TGTGCCAGCTCTATCGGGACAGGGAGTGATACGCAGTATTTT	CASSIGTGSDTQYF
15	many	TRBV3-1	TRBD2	TRBJ2-5	TGTGCCAGCAGCCAAGGACTAGCGGGGGCAGAGACCCAGTACTTC	CASSQGLAGAETQYF
14	NA	TRBV6-6	NA	TRBJ2-5	TGTGCCAGCAGTTACAACCTGGGTCGAGAGACCCAGTACTTC	CASSYNLGRETQYF
16	NA	TRBV2	TRBD2	TRBJ2-3	TGTGCCAGCGGTCTCTCTCGACTAGCGCACATGGATACGCAGTATTTT	CASGLSRLAHMDTQYF
14	NA	TRBV6-6	TRBD1	TRBJ1-3	TGTGCCAGTAGTTTCCCGGGACAGACAAACACCATATATTTT	CASSFPGQTNTIYF
15	NA	TRBV6-5	NA	TRBJ2-6	TGTGCCAGCACCCCAGGGGACCCTGGGGCCAACGTCCTGACTTTC	CASTPGDPGANVLTF
16	NA	TRBV20-1	NA	TRBJ2-1	TGCAGTGCCGGCCCCCTGTCCCGGCTTCCCAGGAGGGAGCAGTTCTTC	CSAGPLSRLPRREQFF
13	NA	TRBV4-1	NA	TRBJ2-7	TGCGCCAGCAGCCAGCCGTCTTTGGACGAGCAGTACTTC	CASSQPSLDEQYF
14	NA	TRBV18	NA	TRBJ1-3	TGTGCCAGCTCCATTCAAGATACTGGAAACACCATATATTTT	CASSIQDTGNTIYF
15	few	TRBV7-9	NA	TRBJ2-7	TGTGCCAGCAGCCCAATTGATGGGACTCCCTACGAGCAGTACTTC	CASSPIDGTPYEQYF
15	NA	TRBV7-2	NA	TRBJ2-1	TGTGCCAGCAGCCCCAGGGGGGCTTTAGCGCCCGAGCAGTTCTTC	CASSPRGALAPEQFF
13	NA	TRBV6-6	NA	TRBJ2-1	TGTGCCAGCAGTTCCTTAACATACAATGAGCAGTTCTTC	CASSSLTYNEQFF
16	NA	TRBV7-2	TRBD2	TRBJ2-3	TGTGCCAGCAGCCGAGGGGGGAGCGGGAGTAGGGATACGCAGTATTTT	CASSRGGSGSRDTQYF
16	NA	TRBV4-2	NA	TRBJ1-1	TGTGCCAGCAGCCAACCCGGCGCGACTTCGAACACTGAAGCTTTCTTT	CASSQPGATSNTEAFF
14	NA	TRBV4-1	NA	TRBJ2-3	TGCGCCAGCACCCTAGGGCAAAGCACAGATACGCAGTATTTT	CASTLGQSTDTQYF
13	NA	TRBV29-1	NA	TRBJ2-5	TGCAGCGGACGGGACGGTCTGGGGGAGACCCAGTACTTC	CSGRDGLGETQYF
13	NA	TRBV2	NA	TRBJ2-1	TGTGCCAGCACCACATTGACCTACAATGAGCAGTTCTTC	CASTTLTYNEQFF
13	few	TRBV4-1	TRBD1	TRBJ1-5	TGCGCCAGCAGCCTCACAGGGGGCGGGCCCCAGCATTTT	CASSLTGGGPQHF
15	few	TRBV6-5	NA	TRBJ1-2	TGTGCCAGCAGCACGGGACCTCAAGCTAACTATGGCTACACCTTC	CASSTGPQANYGYTF
13	NA	TRBV29-1	NA	TRBJ2-3	TGCAGCGTTGAGTGGAGAGCCCGGGATACGCAGTATTTT	CSVEWRARDTQYF
17	NA	TRBV27	TRBD2	TRBJ2-5	TGTGCCAGCAGTATCCGGACTAGCTCCTCCAAGTGGGAGACCCAGTACTTC	CASSIRTSSSKWETQYF
14	few	TRBV3-1	TRBD1	TRBJ2-7	TGTGCCAGTGGAAGGGACAGGAGCTCCTACGAGCAGTACTTC	CASGRDRSSYEQYF
11	NA	TRBV24-1	NA	TRBJ2-4	TGTGCCACCAGTGACAGGAGTGAGCAGTACTTC	CATSDRSEQYF
18	NA	TRBV29-1	NA	TRBJ2-1	TGCAGCGTTGAAGGACAGGCCCTTCCAAAGGTCTCCTACAATGAGCAGTTCTTC	CSVEGQALPKVSYNEQFF
16	NA	TRBV5-1	NA	TRBJ2-5	TGCGCCAGCAGCTTGGAGGGCGGAGGACTCTACAATGAGCAGTACTTC	CASSLEGGGLYNEQYF
13	NA	TRBV3-1	NA	TRBJ2-1	TGTGCCAGCAGCCAATATCAGGGCTCTGAGCAGTTCTTC	CASSQYQGSEQFF
13	NA	TRBV12-3/TRBV12-4	NA	TRBJ1-1	TGTGCCAGCAGTAGACAGCTGAACACTGAAGCTTTCTTT	CASSRQLNTEAFF
15	NA	TRBV20-1	TRBD1	TRBJ1-5	TGCAGTGCAGGGGGCGACGAGATAAGCAATCAGCCCCAGCATTTT	CSAGGDEISNQPQHF
16	once	TRBV27	NA	TRBJ2-3	TGTGCCAGCAGTTCCCCCTCCTTGTGGGGAATAGATACGCAGTATTTT	CASSSPSLWGIDTQYF
15	NA	TRBV5-1	TRBD2	TRBJ2-5	TGCGCCAGCAGCTTGTCGGGGGGAGACGTTGAGACCCAGTACTTC	CASSLSGGDVETQYF
14	few	TRBV5-1	NA	TRBJ1-2	TGCGCCAGCAGCCCAACAGGGATCTACTATGGCTACACCTTC	CASSPTGIYYGYTF